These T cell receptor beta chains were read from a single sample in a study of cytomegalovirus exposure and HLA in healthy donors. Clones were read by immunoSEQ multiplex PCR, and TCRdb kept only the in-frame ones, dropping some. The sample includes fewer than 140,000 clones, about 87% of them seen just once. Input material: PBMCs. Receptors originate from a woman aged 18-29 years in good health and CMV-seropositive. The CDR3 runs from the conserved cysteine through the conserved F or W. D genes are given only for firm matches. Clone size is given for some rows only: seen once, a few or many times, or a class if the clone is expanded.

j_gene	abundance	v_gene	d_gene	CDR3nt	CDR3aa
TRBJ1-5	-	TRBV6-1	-	TGTGCCAGCAGTGACCCGTTCAGGGGATCTGGACAGCCCCAGCATTTT	CASSDPFRGSGQPQHF
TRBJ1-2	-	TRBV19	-	TGTGCCAGTAGTCCGGGGGACCTATGGGGGGTTCTTTATGGCTACACCTTC	CASSPGDLWGVLYGYTF
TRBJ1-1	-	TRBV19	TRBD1	TGTGCCAGTAGTATTGTGGGTGGGACAGGGGAGAGAGCTTTCTTT	CASSIVGGTGERAFF
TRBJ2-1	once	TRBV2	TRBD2	TGTGCCAGCAGGCCGGGACTAGGCACGGATGAGCAGTTCTTC	CASRPGLGTDEQFF
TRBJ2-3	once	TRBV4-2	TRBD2	TGTGCCAGCAGCCAAGAGAAAGCGGGGGGGCGGAATACGCAGTATTTT	CASSQEKAGGRNTQYF
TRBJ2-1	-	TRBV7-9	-	TGTGCCAGCAGCTTAGGGAGACTTGAGCAGTTCTTC	CASSLGRLEQFF
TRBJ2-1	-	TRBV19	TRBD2	TGTGCCAGTAGTCCCGGGGGAGCGGGGGGGATAGATGAGCAGTTCTTC	CASSPGGAGGIDEQFF
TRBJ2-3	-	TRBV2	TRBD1	TGTGCCAGCAGTGGGACAGGGGGCTTCACAGATACGCAGTATTTT	CASSGTGGFTDTQYF
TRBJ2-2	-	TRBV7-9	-	TGTGCCCAAGCTCGCGGGTTCGCCGGGGAGCTGTTTTTT	CAQARGFAGELFF
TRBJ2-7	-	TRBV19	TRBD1	TGTGCCAGTAGTACCCCGGGACAGGGAAGGTCCTACGAGCAGTACTTC	CASSTPGQGRSYEQYF
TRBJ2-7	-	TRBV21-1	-	TGTGCCAGCAGCAAAGGAGGGGAGCAGTACTTC	CASSKGGEQYF
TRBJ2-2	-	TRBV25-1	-	TGTGCCAGCAGTCCAGGGCCATCGAACACCGGGGAGCTGTTTTTT	CASSPGPSNTGELFF
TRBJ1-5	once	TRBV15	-	TGTGCCACCAGCAGAGGACAGCGTCTCAATCAGCCCCAGCATTTT	CATSRGQRLNQPQHF
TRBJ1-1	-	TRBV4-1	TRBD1	TGCGCCAGCAGCCAAAAACAGGGGGGGACTGAAGCTTTCTTT	CASSQKQGGTEAFF
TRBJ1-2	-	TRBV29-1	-	TGCAGCGTTGGGGGGGGGACTAACTATGGCTACACCTTC	CSVGGGTNYGYTF
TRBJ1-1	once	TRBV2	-	TGTGCCAGCAGTGGGGGGGGACGGTTGAACACTGAAGCTTTCTTT	CASSGGGRLNTEAFF
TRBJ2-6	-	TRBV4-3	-	TGCGCCAGCAGCCAAGATCGACTAGGACTTGGGGCCAACGTCCTGACTTTC	CASSQDRLGLGANVLTF
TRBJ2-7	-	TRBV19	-	TGTGCCAGTAGTGGGGAGCCCTACGAGCAGTACTTC	CASSGEPYEQYF
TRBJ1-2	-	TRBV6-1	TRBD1	TGTGCCAGCAGCGGGACAGGGGTAAACTATGGCTACACCTTC	CASSGTGVNYGYTF
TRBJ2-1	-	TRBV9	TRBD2	TGTGCCAGCAGCGGACGGGGGGGGGATAATGAGCAGTTCTTC	CASSGRGGDNEQFF
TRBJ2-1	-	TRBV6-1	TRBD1	TGTGCCAGCAGTGAAGGGACAGGGCTTCGCAATGAGCAGTTCTTC	CASSEGTGLRNEQFF
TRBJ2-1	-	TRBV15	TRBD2	TGTGCCACCAGCAGAAAACAGGGACTAGCGGGGGAGGGCGATGAGCAGTTCTTC	CATSRKQGLAGEGDEQFF
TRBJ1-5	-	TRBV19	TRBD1	TGTGCCAGTAGTATAATCGGGACAGGGGGCGCCAATCAGCCCCAGCATTTT	CASSIIGTGGANQPQHF
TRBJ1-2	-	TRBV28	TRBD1	TGTGCCAGCAGTTTAATTCTTCGGGGACAGGGACACTATGGCTACACCTTC	CASSLILRGQGHYGYTF
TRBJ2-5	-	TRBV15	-	TGTGCCACCAGCAGAGATCGTAGAACAGGGCTTAAGCAGACCCAGTACTTC	CATSRDRRTGLKQTQYF
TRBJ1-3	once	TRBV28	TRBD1	TGTGCCTCGACAGGGTCCATCTCTGGAAACACCATATATTTT	CASTGSISGNTIYF
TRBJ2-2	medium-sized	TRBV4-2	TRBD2	TGTGCCAGCAGCCAGGGACTAGAGGCCGGGGAGCTGTTTTTT	CASSQGLEAGELFF
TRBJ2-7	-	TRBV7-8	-	TGTGCCAGCAGCTTAGCGGCTTACGAGCAGTACTTC	CASSLAAYEQYF
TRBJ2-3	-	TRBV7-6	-	TGTGCCAGCAGCTTAGGTGGGGGGGCCTCAGATACGCAGTATTTT	CASSLGGGASDTQYF
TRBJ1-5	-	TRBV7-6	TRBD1	TGTGCCAGCAGCGCCGGGACAGCTTTCAATCAGCCCCAGCATTTT	CASSAGTAFNQPQHF
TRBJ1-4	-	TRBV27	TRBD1	TGTGCCAGCAGTGCGGATGGGACAGCGGCCCTTGGAAAACTGTTTTTT	CASSADGTAALGKLFF
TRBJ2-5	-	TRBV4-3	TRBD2	TGCGCCAGCAGCCAAGATAGAGCGGGGGGGCTCCAAGAGACCCAGTACTTC	CASSQDRAGGLQETQYF
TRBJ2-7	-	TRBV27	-	TGTGCCAGCAGTTTTAGTATGGGCGTGAGCTCCTACGAGCAGTACTTC	CASSFSMGVSSYEQYF
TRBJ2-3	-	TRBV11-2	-	TGTGCCAGCAGCCCGCCGGGGTCCCTCACAGATACGCAGTATTTT	CASSPPGSLTDTQYF
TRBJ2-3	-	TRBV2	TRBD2	TGTGCCAGCACCCTAGCGGTGAGCACAGATACGCAGTATTTT	CASTLAVSTDTQYF
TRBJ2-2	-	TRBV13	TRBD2	TGTGCCAGCAGCTTCGCGCTAGCGGGGGCTTACACCGGGGAGCTGTTTTTT	CASSFALAGAYTGELFF
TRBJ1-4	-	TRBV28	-	TGTGCCAGCAGTAAACAGGGAACTAATGAAAAACTGTTTTTT	CASSKQGTNEKLFF
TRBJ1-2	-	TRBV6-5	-	TGTGCCAGCAGTTACACGGGGGGCTCTGGCTACACCTTC	CASSYTGGSGYTF
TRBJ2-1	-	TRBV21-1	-	TGTGCCAGCAGCAAAGCGCCGGACAACTCCTACAATGAGCAGTTCTTC	CASSKAPDNSYNEQFF
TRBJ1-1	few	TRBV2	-	TGTGCCAGCAGGGACATGAACACTGAAGCTTTCTTT	CASRDMNTEAFF
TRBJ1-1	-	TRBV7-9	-	TGTGCCAGCAGCTCGGCGGTGAACACTGAAGCTTTCTTT	CASSSAVNTEAFF
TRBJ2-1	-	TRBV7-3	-	TGTGCCAGCGGGGGGACGTACAATGAGCAGTTCTTC	CASGGTYNEQFF